The 7 T cell receptor beta chains below were found in one sample sequenced in a study of T cell responses to AZD1222 COVID-19 vaccine. The protocol was immunoSEQ multiplex PCR, while the TCRdb copy is restricted to in-frame clones and leaves out a portion. The table has about 130,000 clones, roughly nine tenths seen once. Sequencing used peripheral blood, obtained on day 0 of AZD1222 vaccination. The receptors were sampled from an adult in good health.

This clone was picked up one time. The chain has TRBV14 and TRBJ2-7, with 8 nucleotides matching TRBD1. After removal of 1 base from V and 4 bases from J, the junction contained 18 bases not matched to a gene. Germline CDR1 is SGHDN and CDR2 is FVKESK. This CDR3 comprises 19 residues. CDR3 in DNA: TGTGCCAGCAGCCAAGGGTCTCTCGGCTTGGACAGGGAACTTTACGAGCAGTACTTC. Protein: CASSQGSLGLDRELYEQYF.

The rearrangement links TRBV7-6 to TRBJ1-6, with D perhaps TRBD1 (5 bases). The V and J ends lost 3 bases and 7 bases respectively, with 13 bases between them. The CDR3 consists of 15 residues. Germline-derived CDR1 and CDR2 are SGHVS and FNYEAQ. This chain's CDR3 is CASSFSGGKNSPLHF. The CDR3 region has the DNA TGTGCCAGCAGCTTTAGCGGGGGGAAGAATTCACCCCTCCACTTT.

The genes are TRBV2 and TRBJ1-6, with D perhaps matching TRBD1 (5 bases). The CDR3 is made up of 12 amino acids. Germline V gene lookup returns CDR1 SNHLY and CDR2 FYNNEI. Trimming cost V 8 bases and J 9 bases, with 11 bases left between them. The DNA for the CDR3 is TGTGCCAGCCTCACTACAGGTTCACCCCTCCACTTT. The encoded protein is CASLTTGSPLHF. The full variable domain, rest sourced from reference TRBV2 and TRBJ1-6, is EPEVTQTPSHQVTQMGQEVILRCVPISNHLYFYWYRQILGQKVEFLVSFYNNEISEKSEIFDDQFSVERPDGSNFTLKIRSTKLEDSAMYFCASLTTGSPLHFGNGTRLTVT.

This clone was counted a single time. CDR3 sequence (DNA): TGTGCCAGCAGCGGGGGGTCAGGTGAAGCTTTCTTT. Translating gives CASSGGSGEAFF. The V and J genes are TRBV6-5 and TRBJ1-1, with a weak D call TRBD1 (5 bases). V lost 6 bases and J lost 7, with 12 bases in between. The germline gives CDR1 MNHEY, CDR2 SVGAGI. The CDR3 covers 12 residues.

The genes are TRBV9 and TRBJ1-2; 7 positions match TRBD1. Trimming cost V 5 bases and J 0 bases; bases outside gene matches: 13. CDR1 SGDLS and CDR2 YYNGEE come from the germline V gene. The CDR3 runs 17 residues. The chain's CDR3 is CASSRQQGTLSNYGYTF. CDR3 DNA: TGTGCCAGCAGTCGTCAACAGGGGACTCTCTCTAACTATGGCTACACCTTC. Based on the CDR3 plus reference TRBV9 and TRBJ1-2, the full variable domain is DSGVTQTPKHLITATGQRVTLRCSPRSGDLSVYWYQQSLDQGLQFLIQYYNGEERAKGNILERFSAQQFPDLHSELNLSSLELGDSALYFCASSRQQGTLSNYGYTFGSGTRLTVV.

About this clone: Different DNA sequences within this sample yield the same CDR3. The chain is built from TRBV3-1 (or the pseudogene TRBV3-2) and TRBJ1-5, with 8 positions matching TRBD1. The germline CDR1 and CDR2 sequences are LGHDT and YNNKEL (reference sequence). The CDR3 length is 15 residues. Trimming cost V 1 base and J 1 base; bases outside gene matches: 0. The CDR3 loop is CASSQGTGSNQPQHF. For the CDR3, the DNA is TGTGCCAGCAGCCAAGGGACAGGGAGCAATCAGCCCCAGCATTTT.

The chain employs TRBV7-9 and TRBJ1-4; possible D gene TRBD1, 6 bases. Trimming took off 5 bases at V and 7 bases at J, with 14 bases between the two ends. The germline gives CDR1 SEHNR, CDR2 FQNEAQ (reference sequence). This CDR3 is built from 14 residues. The CDR3 region is CASSPGAGSEKLFF. In nucleotides, the CDR3 is TGTGCCAGCAGCCCAGGGGCGGGGAGTGAAAAACTGTTTTTT.